These 24 T cell receptor beta chains were sequenced from one sample in a study of spatial heterogeneity in lung cancer. General study results and limits: Higher tumor mutation counts went along with higher counts of expanded intratumoral alpha and beta TCRs.

Time point reported: sample taken at primary tumor resection. Antigens of these TCRs are unknown. TCRdb re-called the 5' RACE reads with MiXCR, one entry per CDR3 protein. The sample contains about 1,000 distinct CDR3 sequences, around 4% of which appear only once. Sample: lung tumor tissue, taken at surgery. The receptors were gathered from a male donor with early-stage non-small cell lung cancer.

This clonotype is medium-sized. The chain carries TRBV4-1 and TRBJ1-5; maybe TRBD1 (6 bases). The germline CDR1 and CDR2 sequences are MGHRA and YSYEKL. V lost 0 bases to trimming and J lost 4 bases, with 13 bases between them. The CDR3 runs to 16 residues. This CDR3 reads CASSQDVGQGNQPQHF. DNA of the CDR3: TGCGCCAGCAGCCAAGATGTAGGGCAGGGGAATCAGCCCCAGCATTTT.

This clonotype was recorded a few times. The V gene is TRBV3-1, the J gene TRBJ2-7; no reliable D call. The CDR3 covers 14 residues. Trimming took 0 bases from V and 2 from J, leaving 8 bases between them. CDR1 LGHDT and CDR2 YNNKEL come from the germline V gene (reference sequence). In DNA, the CDR3 is TGTGCCAGCAGCCAAGATCGAACAGCCTACGAGCAGTACTTC. Its translation: CASSQDRTAYEQYF.

This clonotype was observed at least ten times. The chain recombines TRBV6-1 with TRBJ2-2; 9 positions match TRBD2. Germline trimming cut 5 bases from V and 4 bases from J; bases unmatched to any gene: 8. There are 16 residues in the CDR3. Germline CDR1 and CDR2: MNHNS and SASEGT. The DNA for the CDR3 is TGTGCCAGCAGTCGAGGTAGCGGGAGCTCCACCGGGGAGCTGTTTTTT. This gives the protein CASSRGSGSSTGELFF.

This clonotype is classed as medium-sized (0.01 to 0.1%). The chain uses TRBV7-6 and TRBJ2-3; D is unresolved. Germline lookup yields CDR1 SGHVS and CDR2 FNYEAQ. The CDR3 spans 16 residues. With 5 bases removed from V and 0 bases from J, the gap between germline ends came to 15 bases. The CDR3 reads CASSGASVLSTDTQYF. CDR3 bases: TGTGCCAGCAGCGGAGCCAGTGTCCTCAGCACAGATACGCAGTATTTT.

This clonotype qualifies as medium-sized. The chain uses TRBV28 and TRBJ2-3; TRBD2 might be the D (7 bases). The CDR3 runs to 15 residues. Germline CDR1 MDHEN, CDR2 SYDVKM. The V end was cut by 7 bases, the J end by 2 bases, with 16 bases between. The CDR3: CASKGGHPITDTQYF. The CDR3, as DNA: TGTGCCAGCAAGGGGGGGCACCCAATCACAGATACGCAGTATTTT.

By share, this clonotype counts as medium-sized. The V and J genes are TRBV12-3 or TRBV12-4 and TRBJ2-3; TRBD2 agrees at 7 bases. The ends lost 5 bases at V and 1 base at J; junction bases unmatched: 9. There are 16 residues in the CDR3. CDR3 sequence: CASSPPGAGRTDTQYF. In DNA form, the CDR3 reads TGTGCCAGCAGTCCCCCAGGAGCGGGGCGCACAGATACGCAGTATTTT.

This clonotype is medium-sized. The chain is built from TRBV7-2 and TRBJ2-1, with TRBD2 matching 11 bases. The J segment lost 6 bases and the V segment lost 5 bases, leaving 15 bases of the junction unmatched. Per the germline V gene, CDR1 is SGHTA and CDR2 is FQGNSA. The CDR3 covers 18 residues. The CDR3 is CASSRKTKLAGESNEQFF. As DNA, the CDR3 is TGTGCCAGCAGCCGAAAGACTAAACTAGCGGGGGAGAGCAATGAGCAGTTCTTC. Supplemented by reference TRBV7-2 and TRBJ2-1, the full variable domain reads GAGVSQSPSNKVTEKGKDVELRCDPISGHTALYWYRQSLGQGLEFLIYFQGNSAPDKSGLPSDRFSAERTGGSVSTLTIQRTQQEDSAVYLCASSRKTKLAGESNEQFFGPGTRLTVL.

This clonotype is classed as medium-sized. The V call is TRBV7-9, the J call TRBJ1-3; D unclear. The CDR3 runs to 14 residues. V was pared by 7 bases and J by 0 bases, with 10 bases between. Looked up from germline, CDR1 is SEHNR and CDR2 is FQNEAQ (reference sequence). CDR3 sequence reads: CASIAGSSGNTIYF. CDR3 coding DNA: TGTGCCAGCATCGCCGGCAGCTCTGGAAACACCATATATTTT.

This clonotype qualifies as medium-sized. The CDR3 coding sequence is TGTGCCAGCAAGACCGCAAGCGGGTCGATTTACGAGCAGTACTTC. Its translation: CASKTASGSIYEQYF. The chain has TRBV27 and TRBJ2-7, with a possible D match to TRBD2 (6 bases). CDR3 length: 15 amino acids. Per germline, CDR1 MNHEY and CDR2 SMNVEV (reference sequence). V shed 7 bases and J shed 4 bases, with 20 bases lying between them.

In this sample, this clonotype is medium-sized. The chain recombines TRBV12-3 or TRBV12-4 with TRBJ1-1, with D perhaps matching TRBD1 (6 bases). The CDR3 has 15 amino acids. V shed 1 base and J shed 1 base, with 10 bases lying between them. The CDR3 reads CASSLGSGANTEAFF. The CDR3, as DNA: TGTGCCAGCAGTTTAGGATCAGGGGCGAACACTGAAGCTTTCTTT.

This clonotype rates as medium-sized (0.01 to 0.1%). The chain combines TRBV15 with TRBJ1-1; maybe TRBD1 (5 bases). The CDR3 is 13 residues long. CDR1 and CDR2 from the germline V gene are LNHNV and YYDKDF (reference sequence). V shed 1 base and J shed 13 bases, with 16 bases lying between them. This CDR3 reads CATSRAREESFFF. In DNA, the CDR3 is TGTGCCACCAGCAGAGCCAGGGAGGAGAGCTTTTTCTTT.

By its share, this clonotype is medium-sized. The chain employs TRBV11-3 and TRBJ2-1; D not certain. V was trimmed by 4 bases and J by 6 bases, leaving 7 bases between them. The CDR3 is 12 amino acids. Germline CDR1 SGHNT, CDR2 YENEEA. The DNA for the CDR3 is TGTGCCAGCAGCTCTTGGGTCAATGAGCAGTTCTTC. It codes for CASSSWVNEQFF.

This clonotype is termed medium-sized. This rearrangement joins TRBV7-8 to TRBJ2-6, with unresolved D. This CDR3 is 15 amino acids long. CDR1 is SGHVS, CDR2 FQNEAQ, per germline. Deletions cut 2 bases from V and 0 bases from J, with 5 bases between. The CDR3 bases are TGTGCCAGCAGCTTATACAACTCTGGGGCCAACGTCCTGACTTTC. Protein: CASSLYNSGANVLTF. Using reference TRBV7-8 and TRBJ2-6 for the parts outside the CDR3, the full variable domain is GAGVSQSPRYKVAKRGQDVALRCDPISGHVSLFWYQQALGQGPEFLTYFQNEAQLDKSGLPSDRFFAERPEGSVSTLKIQRTQQEDSAVYLCASSLYNSGANVLTFGAGSRLTVL.

This clonotype qualifies as medium-sized. The J gene is TRBJ2-1, the V gene TRBV12-3 or TRBV12-4; D not resolved. Trimming removed 6 bases from V and 9 bases from J, with 12 bases in between. The CDR3 length is 12 residues. The CDR3 loop reads CASRLSSVEQFF. The CDR3 DNA follows: TGTGCCAGCAGGCTATCATCGGTTGAGCAGTTCTTC.

In this sample, this clonotype turned up many times. The V and J genes are TRBV12-3 or TRBV12-4 and TRBJ1-2; no clear D. V lost 3 bases, J lost 4 bases, and 18 bases lay in between. The CDR3 has 16 residues. The CDR3: CASSLGGMGSGYGYTF. Written as DNA, the CDR3 is TGTGCCAGCAGTTTGGGCGGAATGGGGTCAGGCTATGGCTACACCTTC.

This clonotype is labeled medium-sized. CDR3 protein: CASSYRGAGQETQYF. CDR3 coding DNA: TGTGCCAGCAGTTACCGGGGGGCCGGTCAAGAGACCCAGTACTTC. V usage is TRBV6-2 or TRBV6-3 and J usage is TRBJ2-5; D possibly corresponds to TRBD2 (7 bases). Germline-derived CDR1 and CDR2 are MNHEY and SVGEGT. This CDR3 has 15 residues. Trimming removed 2 bases at V and 2 bases at J, with 12 bases between.

This clonotype rates as medium-sized. The chain has TRBV27 and TRBJ1-2; no definite D call. V dropped 5 bases and J dropped 7 bases, with 14 bases sitting between them. The germline gives CDR1 MNHEY, CDR2 SMNVEV (reference sequence). The CDR3 has 13 residues. The chain's CDR3 is CASSPQISGGYTF. The CDR3 nucleotides are TGTGCCAGCAGTCCACAAATTTCCGGTGGCTACACCTTC.

This clonotype was detected ten times or more. The chain uses TRBV7-2 and TRBJ2-1; 15 bases fit TRBD2. Germline lookup yields CDR1 SGHTA and CDR2 FQGNSA. V was pared by 5 bases and J by 12 bases, with 5 bases of the junction left unmatched. CDR3 size: 14 residues. The CDR3 sequence: CASSQGLAGGRQFF. In DNA form, the CDR3 reads TGTGCCAGCAGCCAGGGACTAGCGGGGGGCCGGCAGTTCTTC.

This clonotype is labeled as large. This chain uses TRBV20-1 with TRBJ2-1; D perhaps matches TRBD1 (5 bases). CDR1 is DFQATT and CDR2 is SNEGSKA in the germline V gene (reference sequence). The CDR3 runs 12 residues. Between the trimmed V and J ends, which lost 6 bases and 4 bases, there was a span of 10 bases. The chain's CDR3 is CSAWTNYNEQFF. DNA of the CDR3: TGCAGTGCCTGGACAAATTACAATGAGCAGTTCTTC.

The chain uses TRBV7-6 and TRBJ2-1; the match to TRBD2 covers 10 bases. Trimming cost V 2 bases and J 2 bases; bases outside gene matches: 3. This CDR3 has 16 amino acids. The germline gives CDR1 SGHVS, CDR2 FNYEAQ. The DNA for the CDR3 is TGTGCCAGCAGCTTAAGTAGCGGGGGGCCCTACAATGAGCAGTTCTTC. Translated: CASSLSSGGPYNEQFF. Filled out from reference TRBV7-6 and TRBJ2-1, the complete variable domain reads GAGVSQSPRYKVTKRGQDVALRCDPISGHVSLYWYRQALGQGPEFLTYFNYEAQQDKSGLPNDRFSAERPEGSISTLTIQRTEQRDSAMYRCASSLSSGGPYNEQFFGPGTRLTVL.

This clonotype is termed medium-sized. The rearrangement joins TRBV7-2 to TRBJ1-1, with D hard to call. The V and J ends lost 4 bases and 0 bases respectively, with 6 bases between them. This CDR3 contains 13 residues. The germline V gene encodes CDR1 SGHTA and CDR2 FQGNSA. The CDR3 protein is CASSYRLNTEAFF. The DNA for the CDR3 is TGTGCCAGCAGCTACAGACTGAACACTGAAGCTTTCTTT. Together with reference TRBV7-2 and TRBJ1-1, the CDR3 gives the full variable domain: GAGVSQSPSNKVTEKGKDVELRCDPISGHTALYWYRQSLGQGLEFLIYFQGNSAPDKSGLPSDRFSAERTGGSVSTLTIQRTQQEDSAVYLCASSYRLNTEAFFGQGTRLTVV.

Judged by abundance, this clonotype is medium-sized. The chain links TRBV5-6 to TRBJ2-1; 7 bases map to TRBD1. V shed 3 bases and J 5 bases; nucleotides not matched to a gene: 5. The CDR3 covers 14 residues. In germline, CDR1 is SGHDT, CDR2 YYEEEE. CDR3 coding DNA: TGTGCCAGCAGCTCGGGGCAGGGGGACAATGAGCAGTTCTTC. Translation gives CASSSGQGDNEQFF.

In its sample, this clonotype ranks as medium-sized. The chain uses TRBV4-2 and TRBJ2-3; maybe TRBD2 (5 bases). Between the trimmed V and J ends, which lost 0 bases and 2 bases, there was a span of 15 bases. CDR3 length equals 17 residues. Germline V gene lookup returns CDR1 LGHNA and CDR2 YNFKEQ. The DNA of the CDR3 is TGTGCCAGCAGCCAAGATCAGGCTAGCCCCTACACAGATACGCAGTATTTT. It encodes CASSQDQASPYTDTQYF.

This clonotype is categorized as medium-sized (0.01 to 0.1%). This chain connects TRBV19 to TRBJ2-2; no definite D call. This CDR3 is built from 14 residues. Per the germline V gene, CDR1 is LNHDA and CDR2 is SQIVND (reference sequence). V lost 1 base, J lost 5 bases, and 8 bases lay in between. The CDR3 DNA follows: TGTGCCAGTAGTATAGTGTTGGGTACCGGGGAGCTGTTTTTT. Its translation: CASSIVLGTGELFF.